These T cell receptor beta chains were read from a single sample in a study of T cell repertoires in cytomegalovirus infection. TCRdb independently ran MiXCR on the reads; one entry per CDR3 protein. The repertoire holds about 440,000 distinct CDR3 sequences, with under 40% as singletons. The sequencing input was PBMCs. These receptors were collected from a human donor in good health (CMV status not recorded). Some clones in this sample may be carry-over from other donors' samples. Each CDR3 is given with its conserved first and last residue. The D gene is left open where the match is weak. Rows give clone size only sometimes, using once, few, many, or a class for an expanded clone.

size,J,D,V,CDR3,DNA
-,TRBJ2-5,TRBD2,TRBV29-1,CSVVGLAERETQYF,TGCAGCGTCGTCGGACTAGCGGAGAGGGAGACCCAGTACTTC
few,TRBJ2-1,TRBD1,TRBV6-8,CASSPGTGVSNEQFF,TGTGCCAGCAGTCCCGGGACAGGGGTGTCCAATGAGCAGTTCTTC
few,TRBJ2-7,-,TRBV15,CATSSRAAYEQYF,TGTGCCACCAGCAGCAGGGCGGCCTACGAGCAGTACTTC
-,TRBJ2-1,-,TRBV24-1,CATSAASIARGNEQFF,TGTGCCACCAGTGCCGCATCAATAGCTAGAGGCAATGAGCAGTTCTTC
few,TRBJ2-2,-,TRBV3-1,CASSPPGNTGELFF,TGTGCCAGCAGCCCCCCCGGGAACACCGGGGAGCTGTTTTTT
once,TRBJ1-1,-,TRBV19,CASSRRDGGNTEAFF,TGTGCCAGTAGTAGGCGGGATGGGGGGAACACTGAAGCTTTCTTT
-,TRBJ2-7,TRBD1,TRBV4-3,CASSPRTGYEQYF,TGCGCCAGCAGCCCCCGGACAGGCTACGAGCAGTACTTC
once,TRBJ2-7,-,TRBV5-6,CASSFGHPVDEQYF,TGTGCCAGCAGCTTCGGACACCCGGTTGACGAGCAGTACTTC
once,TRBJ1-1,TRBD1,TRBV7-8,CASSGYRGVNTEAFF,TGTGCCAGCAGCGGTTACAGGGGAGTGAACACTGAAGCCTTCTTT
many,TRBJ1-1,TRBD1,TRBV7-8,CASSPDRGREVYF,TGTGCCAGCAGCCCGGACAGGGGGCGGGAAGTCTACTTT
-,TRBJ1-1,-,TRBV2,CASSLLWEGTEAFF,TGTGCCAGCAGCCTGTTATGGGAGGGCACTGAAGCTTTCTTT
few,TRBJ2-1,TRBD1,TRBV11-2,CASSLYPGDRGFF,TGTGCCAGCAGCTTATACCCCGGGGACAGGGGTTTCTTC
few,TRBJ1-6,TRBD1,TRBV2,CASSELLTGSSYNSPLHF,TGTGCCAGCAGTGAACTCCTGACAGGGAGCTCCTATAATTCACCCCTCCACTTT
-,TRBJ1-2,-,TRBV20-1,CSAPNAASTNYGYTF,TGCAGTGCCCCCAACGCAGCGTCTACTAACTATGGCTACACCTTC
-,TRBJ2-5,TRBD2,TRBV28,CASSPASGTETQYF,TGTGCCAGCAGTCCGGCTAGCGGAACGGAGACCCAGTACTTC
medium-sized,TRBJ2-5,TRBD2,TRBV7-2,CASSFSSGGETQYF,TGTGCCAGCAGCTTCTCTAGCGGGGGAGAGACCCAGTACTTC
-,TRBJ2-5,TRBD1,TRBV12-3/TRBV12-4,CASSLTHRGLGETQYF,TGTGCCAGCAGTTTAACCCACAGGGGCTTGGGAGAGACCCAGTACTTC
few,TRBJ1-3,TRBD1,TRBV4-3,CASSQVTGTGNTIYF,TGCGCCAGCAGCCAAGTGACAGGGACCGGAAACACCATATATTTT
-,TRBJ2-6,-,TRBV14,CASSQEVGPSGANVLTF,TGTGCCAGCAGCCAAGAAGTAGGGCCCTCTGGGGCCAACGTCCTGACTTTC
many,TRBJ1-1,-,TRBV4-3,CASSQQMGNTEAFF,TGCGCCAGCAGCCAACAGATGGGGAACACTGAAGCTTTCTTT
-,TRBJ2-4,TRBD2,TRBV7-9,CASSSLTSGEQNIQYF,TGTGCCAGCAGCTCCTTGACTAGCGGGGAGCAGAACATTCAGTACTTC
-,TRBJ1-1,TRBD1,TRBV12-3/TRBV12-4,CASGGQMNTEAFF,TGTGCCAGCGGGGGACAGATGAACACTGAAGCTTTCTTT
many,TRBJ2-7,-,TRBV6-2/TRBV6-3,CASTGAPYEQYF,TGTGCCAGCACGGGGGCACCCTACGAGCAGTACTTC
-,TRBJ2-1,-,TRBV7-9,CASSHRGAADEQFF,TGTGCCAGCAGCCACCGGGGGGCGGCGGATGAGCAGTTCTTC
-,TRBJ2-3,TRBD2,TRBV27,CASRNMASGGTDTQYF,TGTGCCAGCAGAAATATGGCTAGCGGCGGCACAGATACGCAGTATTTT
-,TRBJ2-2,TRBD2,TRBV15,CATSRGLAGGYNTGELFF,TGTGCCACCAGCAGAGGACTAGCGGGGGGGTATAACACCGGGGAGCTGTTTTTT
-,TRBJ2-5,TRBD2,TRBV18,CASSPPTSLRETQYF,TGTGCCAGCTCACCACCGACTAGCCTACGGGAGACCCAGTACTTC
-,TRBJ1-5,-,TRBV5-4,CASSFGTDSNQPQHF,TGTGCCAGCAGCTTCGGGACGGATAGCAATCAGCCCCAGCATTTT
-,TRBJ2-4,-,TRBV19,CAIRVGAGNIQYF,TGTGCCATTAGGGTGGGGGCGGGAAACATTCAGTACTTC
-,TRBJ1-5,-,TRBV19,CASSAQSNQPQHF,TGTGCCAGTAGTGCACAGAGCAATCAGCCCCAGCATTTT
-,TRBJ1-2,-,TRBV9,CASSVEMLGQIYGYTF,TGTGCCAGCAGCGTAGAGATGTTGGGACAAATCTATGGCTACACCTTC
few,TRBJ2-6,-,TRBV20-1,CSARDRASEGANVLTF,TGCAGTGCTAGAGATCGGGCTAGCGAGGGGGCCAACGTCCTGACTTTC
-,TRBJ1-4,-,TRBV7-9,CASSLTEKLFF,TGTGCCAGCAGCTTAACTGAAAAACTGTTTTTT
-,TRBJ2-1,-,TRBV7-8,CASSLTRIDSYNEQFF,TGTGCCAGCAGCTTAACCCGCATCGACTCCTACAATGAGCAGTTCTTC
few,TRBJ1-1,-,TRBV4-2,CASSWRRGVWVTEAFF,TGTGCCAGCAGCTGGCGCCGCGGGGTTTGGGTCACTGAAGCTTTCTTT
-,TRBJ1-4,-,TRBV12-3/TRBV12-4,CASSLLGHINEKLFF,TGTGCCAGCAGTTTACTGGGACACATTAATGAAAAACTGTTTTTT
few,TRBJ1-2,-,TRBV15,CATSRDRLFSGYTF,TGTGCCACCAGCAGAGATAGACTATTCAGCGGCTACACCTTC
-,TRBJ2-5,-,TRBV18,CASSPVGGTFLQETQYF,TGTGCCAGCTCACCTGTGGGGGGAACTTTCCTTCAAGAGACCCAGTACTTC
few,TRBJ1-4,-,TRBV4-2,CASSQREDNEKLFF,TGTGCCAGCAGCCAGAGGGAGGATAATGAAAAACTGTTTTTT
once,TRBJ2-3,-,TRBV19,CASDTGSRTDTQYF,TGTGCCAGTGACACCGGGAGCCGCACAGATACGCAGTATTTT
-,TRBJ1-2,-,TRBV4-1,CASSEGGAPYKPIPNYGYTF,TGCGCCAGCAGCGAGGGGGGGGCACCTTACAAGCCGATCCCCAACTATGGCTACACCTTC
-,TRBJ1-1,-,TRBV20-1,CSARAQGNTEAFF,TGCAGTGCTAGAGCCCAGGGGAACACTGAAGCTTTCTTT
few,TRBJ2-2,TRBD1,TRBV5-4,CASSKNRGLSNTGELFF,TGTGCCAGCAGCAAGAACAGGGGGCTATCGAACACCGGGGAGCTGTTTTTT
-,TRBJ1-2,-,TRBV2,CASSEALRSGGVYGYTF,TGTGCCAGCAGTGAAGCGCTTCGGTCGGGGGGGGTGTATGGCTACACCTTC
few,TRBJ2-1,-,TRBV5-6,CASLQGGYNEQFF,TGTGCCAGCTTGCAGGGGGGCTACAATGAGCAGTTCTTC
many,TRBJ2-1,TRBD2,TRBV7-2,CASSLSGGEQFF,TGTGCCAGCAGCTTAAGCGGGGGTGAGCAGTTCTTC
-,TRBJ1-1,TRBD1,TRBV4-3,CASSQDRTGNTEAFF,TGCGCCAGCAGCCAAGACAGGACAGGGAACACTGAAGCTTTCTTT
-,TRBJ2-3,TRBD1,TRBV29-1,CSVERQGKRTGSTDTQYF,TGCAGCGTTGAGCGGCAGGGAAAAAGGACAGGTAGCACAGATACGCAGTATTTT
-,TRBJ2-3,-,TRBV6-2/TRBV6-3,CASSNAGAWFTDTQYF,TGTGCCAGCAGCAACGCCGGAGCCTGGTTCACAGATACGCAGTATTTT
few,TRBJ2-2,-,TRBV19,CASRRQTNTGELFF,TGTGCCAGTAGGAGACAGACAAACACCGGGGAGCTGTTTTTT
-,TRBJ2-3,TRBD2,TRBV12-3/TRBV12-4,CASSLDSSGTDTQYF,TGTGCCAGCAGTTTAGATTCTAGCGGAACAGATACGCAGTATTTT
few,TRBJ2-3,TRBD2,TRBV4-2,CASSQEGGGRTDTQYF,TGTGCCAGCAGCCAGGAGGGCGGGGGGCGCACAGATACGCAGTATTTT
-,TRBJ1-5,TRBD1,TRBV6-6,CASSYDRGSNQPQHF,TGTGCCAGCAGTTACGACAGGGGGTCAAATCAGCCCCAGCATTTT
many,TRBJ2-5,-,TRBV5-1,CASSLSETQYF,TGTGCCAGCAGCTTATCTGAGACCCAGTACTTC
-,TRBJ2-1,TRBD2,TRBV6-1,CASSYQGLAVNEQFF,TGTGCCAGCAGTTACCAGGGACTAGCGGTAAATGAGCAGTTCTTC
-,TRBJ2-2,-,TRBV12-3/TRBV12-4,CASSLAVQAFVTRELFF,TGTGCCAGCAGTTTAGCGGTACAAGCTTTTGTCACCAGGGAGCTGTTTTTT
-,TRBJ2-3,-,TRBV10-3,CAISDGGLGYF,TGTGCCATCAGTGACGGCGGGTTGGGGTATTTT
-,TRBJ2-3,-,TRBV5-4,CASSLGIHSTDTQYF,TGTGCCAGCAGCTTAGGCATTCATTCCACAGATACGCAGTATTTT